This passage covers 19 T cell receptor beta chains from one sample sequenced in a study of CD8 T cells in ankylosing spondylitis. Study-wide points: A TCR beta motif made of several highly homologous variants seemed typical of ankylosing spondylitis blood.

Their antigen targets remain unknown. TCRdb re-called the 5' RACE reads with MiXCR, one entry per CDR3 protein. The sample yields just under 550,000 distinct CDR3 sequences, approximately 12% seen once. The sample was blood, either unsorted or a sorted T cell fraction (not recorded which). The receptors come from a male donor with ankylosing spondylitis.

The chain combines TRBV18 with TRBJ1-2; the D gene is possibly TRBD1 (6 bases). The CDR3 has 16 residues. Germline V gene lookup returns CDR1 KGHSH and CDR2 LQKENI. The V end was cut by 4 bases, the J end by 3 bases, with 18 bases between. CDR3 DNA sequence: TGTGCCAGCTCACAACTCCCGGGGGCTGCGGACTATGGCTACACCTTC. It is translated as CASSQLPGAADYGYTF.

This clonotype has a handful of counts. The chain joins TRBV7-9 to TRBJ2-7; TRBD1 is a possible D gene (5 bases). The CDR3 extends over 17 amino acids. Trimming left V 5 bases short and J 4 bases short, with 24 bases between. Per germline, CDR1 SEHNR and CDR2 FQNEAQ (reference sequence). The CDR3 DNA sequence: TGTGCCAGCAGCGATATTTTAGGGGCTACCCAGGCGTACGAGCAGTACTTC. Its protein is CASSDILGATQAYEQYF.

This clonotype turned up a few times. The chain employs TRBV28 and TRBJ2-3; a possible D gene is TRBD2 (5 bases). This CDR3 is 14 amino acids long. CDR1 and CDR2 from the germline V gene are MDHEN and SYDVKM. V lost 2 bases and J lost 4, with 10 bases in between. CDR3 residues: CASSLLREADTQYF. The CDR3 region has the DNA TGTGCCAGCAGTTTACTTCGGGAAGCAGATACGCAGTATTTT.

This clonotype was seen a handful of times. V usage is TRBV6-1 and J usage is TRBJ2-1, with TRBD2 matching over 12 bases. The V segment lost 3 bases and the J segment 5 bases; nucleotides outside the gene matches: 2. CDR1 is MNHNS, CDR2 SASEGT, per germline. The CDR3 extends over 15 amino acids. The CDR3 bases are TGTGCCAGCAGTGAGACTAGCGGGAGTAACAATGAGCAGTTCTTC. It specifies CASSETSGSNNEQFF.

This clonotype has only a few counts. The rearrangement joins TRBV2 to TRBJ2-1, with 11 nucleotides matching TRBD2. CDR3 length equals 14 residues. V dropped 7 bases and J dropped 9; count of bases not matched to a gene: 8. CDR1 and CDR2 from the germline V gene are SNHLY and FYNNEI. The CDR3 coding sequence is TGTGCCAGCACCTATCGGACTAGCGGGTCTGAGCAGTTCTTC. Translating gives CASTYRTSGSEQFF.

This clonotype was recorded a few times. J is TRBJ2-5 and V is TRBV27; D is possibly TRBD2 (6 bases). Trimming removed 0 bases from V and 5 bases from J, with 22 bases in between. In germline, CDR1 is MNHEY, CDR2 SMNVEV (reference sequence). This CDR3 comprises 18 residues. The CDR3 DNA sequence: TGTGCCAGCAGTTTATCGGGGCAAGCGGGCACCTCCAGGGAGACCCAGTACTTC. This gives the protein CASSLSGQAGTSRETQYF.

This clonotype was seen a handful of times. The J gene is TRBJ1-5, the V gene TRBV29-1; unclear D gene. Trimming shortened V by 7 bases and J by 5 bases, and 12 bases separated the two germline ends. Germline CDR1 is SQVTM and CDR2 is ANQGSEA. CDR3 length equals 12 residues. The CDR3 nucleotides are TGCAGCGCCACGGACGGCGATCAGCCCCAGCATTTT. Translation gives CSATDGDQPQHF. Using reference TRBV29-1 and TRBJ1-5 for the parts outside the CDR3, the full variable domain is SAVISQKPSRDICQRGTSLTIQCQVDSQVTMMFWYRQQPGQSLTLIATANQGSEATYESGFVIDKFPISRPNLTFSTLTVSNMSPEDSSIYLCSATDGDQPQHFGDGTRLSIL.

This rearrangement joins TRBV12-3 or TRBV12-4 to TRBJ2-4; possible D gene TRBD1, 6 bases. V was trimmed by 3 bases and J by 8 bases, leaving 11 bases between them. This CDR3 has 13 amino acids. In DNA form, the CDR3 reads TGTGCCAGCAGTTTGTTTGAGGGGGACATTCAGTACTTC. Amino acid sequence: CASSLFEGDIQYF.

V and J are TRBV20-1 and TRBJ2-1; D could derive from TRBD1 or TRBD2 (5 bases each). The germline V gene encodes CDR1 DFQATT and CDR2 SNEGSKA (reference sequence). This CDR3 region has 17 residues. V was clipped by 8 bases and J by 7 bases, with 30 bases between them. CDR3 bases: TGCAGTATACCCCTATACTTAAAAAGCCCAGGGAGTAATGAGCAGTTCTTC. As protein: CSIPLYLKSPGSNEQFF.

This chain uses TRBV5-6 with TRBJ2-5; no reliable D call. CDR3 size: 12 residues. Per germline, CDR1 SGHDT and CDR2 YYEEEE. Trimming pared 2 bases from V and 8 bases from J, leaving 10 bases between. This CDR3 reads CASSFGRQTQYF. CDR3 bases: TGTGCCAGCAGCTTCGGACGGCAAACCCAGTACTTC.

The chain uses TRBV3-1 and TRBJ2-3; 11 nucleotides match TRBD2. The CDR3 sequence is 18 residues long. The V gene's germline CDR1 is LGHDT and CDR2 YNNKEL (reference sequence). V was pared by 0 bases and J by 4 bases, with 9 bases of the junction left unmatched. In nucleotides, the CDR3 is TGTGCCAGCAGCCAAGATATCCCTAGCGGGAGGCGCGCAGATACGCAGTATTTT. Its protein product is CASSQDIPSGRRADTQYF.

This clonotype was seen a handful of times. The V call is TRBV5-1, the J call TRBJ2-2; TRBD2 matches 11 bases. J lost 7 bases, V lost 5 bases, and 10 bases had no gene match. The CDR3 sequence is 16 residues long. Germline CDR1 reads SGHRS; CDR2 reads YFSETQ. CDR3 residues: CASSTTSGSFNGELFF. As DNA, the CDR3 is TGCGCCAGCAGTACTACTAGCGGGAGCTTTAACGGGGAGCTGTTTTTT. The variable domain in full, with the rest retrieved from reference TRBV5-1 and TRBJ2-2, is KAGVTQTPRYLIKTRGQQVTLSCSPISGHRSVSWYQQTPGQGLQFLFEYFSETQRNKGNFPGRFSGRQFSNSRSEMNVSTLELGDSALYLCASSTTSGSFNGELFFGEGSRLTVL.

Written as DNA, the CDR3 is TGCAGTGCCGCGGTGGGACAGGGAGTAAATTCACCCCTCCACTTT. It specifies CSAAVGQGVNSPLHF. The chain is built from TRBV20-1 and TRBJ1-6, with 9 bases matching TRBD1. The CDR3 is 15 amino acids. In germline, CDR1 is DFQATT, CDR2 SNEGSKA (reference sequence). V trimming: 6 bases; J trimming: 7 bases; junction bases outside the gene matches: 10.

In this sample, this clonotype turned up a few times. V is TRBV7-9 and J is TRBJ2-1; D may match TRBD1 or TRBD2 (5 bases each). Germline V gene lookup returns CDR1 SEHNR and CDR2 FQNEAQ (reference sequence). CDR3 length equals 16 residues. V was cut by 6 bases and J by 3 bases, with 18 bases left in between. CDR3: CASRPDWGSYYNEQFF. CDR3 nucleotides: TGTGCCAGCAGACCCGATTGGGGGTCCTACTACAATGAGCAGTTCTTC.

This clonotype appeared a few times. This chain connects TRBV11-2 to TRBJ2-2, with a weak D call TRBD1 (6 bases). Germline values: CDR1 SGHAT, CDR2 FQNNGV. Between the trimmed V and J ends, which lost 4 bases and 6 bases, there was a span of 9 bases. The CDR3 is 13 amino acids. The CDR3 DNA sequence: TGTGCCAGCAGCTCACAGGGATCCGGGGAGCTGTTTTTT. It specifies CASSSQGSGELFF.

V usage is TRBV5-1 and J usage is TRBJ2-5, with D possibly matching TRBD2 (6 bases). The CDR3 totals 15 residues. The germline V and J ends were trimmed by 6 bases and 4 bases, with 19 bases remaining between them. Germline V gene sequence: CDR1 SGHRS, CDR2 YFSETQ. The CDR3 sequence is CASIQTGTPGETQYF. In nucleotides, the CDR3 is TGCGCCAGCATCCAGACCGGGACTCCTGGAGAGACCCAGTACTTC.

The sample holds a few counts of this clonotype. The chain couples TRBV29-1 to TRBJ2-5; D is perhaps TRBD1 or TRBD2 (6 bases each). V dropped 4 bases and J dropped 3 bases, with 9 bases sitting between them. Germline V gene lookup returns CDR1 SQVTM and CDR2 ANQGSEA. CDR3 length: 12 amino acids. The CDR3 protein is CSVGRGEETQYF. As DNA, the CDR3 is TGCAGCGTTGGGAGGGGGGAAGAGACCCAGTACTTC.

This clonotype came up many times. This chain uses TRBV7-9 with TRBJ2-2; TRBD2 aligns across 12 bases. The CDR3 consists of 16 residues. From germline, CDR1 is SEHNR and CDR2 FQNEAQ (reference sequence). The junction had 3 bases not matched to a gene; V was cut back by 1 base and J by 6 bases. CDR3 in amino acids: CASSLGTSGTSGELFF. The CDR3 nucleotides read TGTGCCAGCAGCTTAGGGACTAGCGGGACCTCCGGGGAGCTGTTTTTT.

At least ten counts were recorded for this clonotype. This chain links TRBV12-3 or TRBV12-4 with TRBJ1-2; TRBD1 agrees at 8 bases. The V and J ends lost 6 bases and 4 bases, in that order; junction bases with no gene match: 13. The CDR3 loop spans 16 amino acids. In DNA form, the CDR3 reads TGTGCCAGCAGACTTGCCGGGACAGGACTATCCTATGGCTACACCTTC. Amino acid sequence: CASRLAGTGLSYGYTF.